Shown below are 13 T cell receptor beta chains from a single sample sequenced in a study of patients and donors after allogeneic stem cell transplantation. In TCRdb, the RT-PCR reads were re-called with MiXCR into one record per CDR3 protein. The sample yields approximately 200,000 distinct CDR3 sequences, roughly two fifths seen once. Input material: blood, either unsorted or a sorted T cell fraction (not recorded which). These receptors all stem from a human donor who was either an allogeneic HSCT recipient or a stem cell or donor lymphocyte infusion donor (not recorded which). It is not recorded whose cells these are; they may come from a transplant donor.

CDR3 nucleotide sequence: TGTGCCAGCAGTGCCCTAGAGCTACTTTATGGCTACACCTTC. This sequence encodes CASSALELLYGYTF. This sequence joins TRBV12-3 or TRBV12-4 and TRBJ1-2; D not certain. The CDR3 length is 14 residues. V lost 5 bases and J 5 bases, leaving 15 bases between the germline ends.

This clonotype came up a few times. The chain links TRBV27 to TRBJ1-2; no clear D. The CDR3 runs to 14 residues. Germline CDR1 reads MNHEY; CDR2 reads SMNVEV (reference sequence). V was cut by 3 bases and J by 0 bases, with 8 bases left in between. CDR3 sequence: CASSFGPTNYGYTF. CDR3 DNA sequence: TGTGCCAGCAGTTTTGGGCCGACTAACTATGGCTACACCTTC.

This clonotype has just a few counts. The chain joins TRBV16 to TRBJ1-1; D not certain. The germline V gene has CDR1 KGHSY and CDR2 FQNENV. The CDR3 is 12 residues long. The germline V and J ends were trimmed by 1 base and 6 bases, with 6 bases remaining between them. As DNA, the CDR3 is TGTGCCAGCAGCCAATTAATAGCTGAAGCTTTCTTT. This translates into CASSQLIAEAFF.

The chain employs TRBV5-6 and TRBJ2-7; TRBD2 agrees at 8 bases. J gave up 1 base and V 3 bases, and 6 bases lay outside the gene matches. The CDR3 is made up of 15 amino acids. Germline V gene sequence: CDR1 SGHDT, CDR2 YYEEEE. CDR3 sequence reads: CASSWGTRNSYEQYF. CDR3 DNA: TGTGCCAGCAGCTGGGGGACTAGAAATTCCTACGAGCAGTACTTC.

This chain's CDR3 is CASSRLQNPGLAVIYNEQFF. CDR3 DNA: TGTGCCAGTTCCCGATTACAAAACCCGGGACTAGCGGTAATCTACAATGAGCAGTTCTTC. V gene TRBV6-5 combines with J gene TRBJ2-1; 11 bases agree with TRBD2. Germline lookup yields CDR1 MNHEY and CDR2 SVGAGI. V dropped 9 bases and J dropped 3; count of bases not matched to a gene: 22. The CDR3 consists of 20 residues.

The V gene is TRBV5-8, the J gene TRBJ1-2; 12 bases are a match to TRBD1. The V segment lost 4 bases and the J segment 13 bases; nucleotides outside the gene matches: 11. Germline CDR1 SGHTS, CDR2 YDEGEE. The CDR3 is 14 residues long. CDR3 amino acids: CASSVSGTGGRITF. The DNA for the CDR3 is TGTGCCAGCAGCGTCTCCGGGACAGGGGGCAGAATCACCTTC.

This chain connects TRBV7-2 to TRBJ2-5; the match to TRBD2 covers 8 bases. J was trimmed by 4 bases and V by 1 base; bases with no gene match: 5. This CDR3 is built from 15 residues. Per the germline V gene, CDR1 is SGHTA and CDR2 is FQGNSA. CDR3: CASSLDSGRGETQYF. CDR3 nucleotides: TGTGCCAGCAGCTTAGACAGCGGGAGAGGAGAGACCCAGTACTTC.

V and J are TRBV2 and TRBJ2-5, with 11 bases identical to TRBD1. Looked up from germline, CDR1 is SNHLY and CDR2 is FYNNEI. Trimming cost V 8 bases and J 5 bases; bases outside gene matches: 7. The CDR3 sequence is 14 residues long. The CDR3 bases are TGTGCCAGCGGAACCGGGACAGGGGGTGAGACCCAGTACTTC. Protein: CASGTGTGGETQYF.

The chain combines TRBV15 with TRBJ1-2; D call uncertain. Germline V gene sequence: CDR1 LNHNV, CDR2 YYDKDF (reference sequence). Trimming stripped 0 bases from V and 0 bases from J, with 5 bases between. CDR3 length: 14 residues. The CDR3 here is CATSRDLANYGYTF. The DNA of the CDR3 is TGTGCCACCAGCAGAGACCTAGCTAACTATGGCTACACCTTC.

This clonotype was recorded many times. V usage is TRBV27 and J usage is TRBJ1-5, with D tentatively TRBD1 (6 bases). The CDR3 loop spans 13 amino acids. Germline V lookup: CDR1 MNHEY, CDR2 SMNVEV (reference sequence). Trimming removed 2 bases at V and 6 bases at J, with 8 bases between. CDR3 nucleotides: TGTGCCAGCAGTTTAAACAGGGTTCAGCCCCAGCATTTT. Residues: CASSLNRVQPQHF.

The CDR3 DNA sequence: TGTGCCTCCACGCCGAGACTAAACTTCGGCAATGAGCAGTTCTTC. It specifies CASTPRLNFGNEQFF. The gene calls are TRBV19 and TRBJ2-1; D is perhaps TRBD2 (5 bases). This CDR3 is built from 15 residues. The V gene lost 11 bases and the J gene lost 6 bases, with 23 bases spanning the gap. Germline CDR1 is LNHDA and CDR2 is SQIVND (reference sequence).

Only a few counts were recorded for this clonotype. The genes are TRBV20-1 and TRBJ1-4; 10 nucleotides agree with TRBD1. J gave up 4 bases and V 2 bases, and 4 bases lay outside the gene matches. Germline assignment: CDR1 DFQATT and CDR2 SNEGSKA (reference sequence). There are 15 residues in the CDR3. CDR3 residues: CSARIDRGRNEKLFF. DNA of the CDR3: TGCAGTGCTAGAATAGACAGGGGGCGTAATGAAAAACTGTTTTTT.

This clonotype was observed a few times. V gene TRBV7-2 combines with J gene TRBJ2-5; no clear D gene. The germline V gene has CDR1 SGHTA and CDR2 FQGNSA. Trimming pared 4 bases from V and 2 bases from J, leaving 11 bases between. CDR3 length: 14 residues. In DNA form, the CDR3 reads TGTGCCAGCAGCTCTCTGGTTAAACAAGAGACCCAGTACTTC. Its translation: CASSSLVKQETQYF.